The 31 T cell receptor beta chains in this list originate from one sample, sequenced in a study of cytomegalovirus exposure and HLA in healthy donors (dated by TCRdb to 2017 to 2019). Receptor amplification or capture employed the immunoSEQ multiplex PCR assay. For the multiplex PCR, a mixture combining 60 forward primers for TCR Vbeta segments and 13 reverse primers for TCR Jbeta segments was used. TCRdb provides this immuneACCESS table in a form limited to in-frame rearrangements. Some clones are lacking; in checked studies, under half of them reflect an unresolved V gene, and why the rest are absent is not known. For this sample the table gives about 130,000 clones, of which 8% to 11% were detected only once. The top ten constitute 4.6% of the sample. The sequencing input was PBMCs. Receptors originate from a young woman in good health and CMV-seropositive.

Only a few counts were recorded for this clone. Here the CDR3 reads CASSDPAGGSYNEQFF. The DNA for the CDR3 is TGCGCCAGCAGTGACCCAGCAGGGGGCTCCTACAATGAGCAGTTCTTC. This chain links TRBV10-1 with TRBJ2-1, with 7 bases aligning to TRBD1. J gave up 0 bases and V 3 bases, and 5 bases lay outside the gene matches. Germline CDR1 WNHNN, CDR2 SYGVQD (reference sequence). CDR3 size: 16 residues.

The CDR3 region is CASSPIGGGNEQFF. Here the CDR3 DNA reads TGCGCCAGCAGCCCCATCGGGGGAGGCAATGAGCAGTTCTTC. The genes are TRBV5-1 and TRBJ2-1, with D tentatively TRBD2 (6 bases). The CDR3 consists of 14 residues. Germline CDR1 SGHRS, CDR2 YFSETQ. V lost 4 bases and J lost 6, with 14 bases in between.

The table lists this clone with a few counts. This chain links TRBV18 with TRBJ2-2, with D uncertain. Germline loops: CDR1 KGHSH, CDR2 LQKENI. CDR3 length: 13 amino acids. Trimming shortened V by 2 bases and J by 6 bases, and 7 bases separated the two germline ends. The CDR3 is CASSPSASGELFF. CDR3 DNA sequence: TGTGCCAGCTCACCATCCGCGTCCGGGGAGCTGTTTTTT.

This clone was found a few times. V is TRBV12-2 and J is TRBJ2-6; TRBD2 is taken as the D call from the table, unchecked against the DNA. TRBV12-2 is noted as a pseudogene. The CDR3 length is 17 residues. The CDR3 nucleotides are TGTGCAAGTCGCTTAGCACTTCGGGGGTCTGGGGCCAACGTCCTGACTTTC. Translating it yields CASRLALRGSGANVLTF.

This clone turned up a few times. V gene TRBV9 combines with J gene TRBJ2-5; 8 positions agree with TRBD1. Germline-derived CDR1 and CDR2 are SGDLS and YYNGEE. There are 15 residues in the CDR3. V dropped 3 bases and J dropped 1; count of bases not matched to a gene: 5. The CDR3 DNA follows: TGTGCCAGCAGCGAACGAACAGGGGGCCAAGAGACCCAGTACTTC. It encodes CASSERTGGQETQYF.

In this sample, this clone turned up a few times. V usage is TRBV7-9 and J usage is TRBJ2-7; 8 bases agree with TRBD2. This CDR3 contains 14 residues. Germline CDR1 SEHNR, CDR2 FQNEAQ (reference sequence). With 1 base clipped from V and 3 bases from J, the junction kept 2 bases outside the gene matches. The CDR3 DNA is TGTGCCAGCAGCTTAGGCGGGAGGTACTACGAGCAGTACTTC. It translates to CASSLGGRYYEQYF.

CDR3 coding DNA: TGCGCCAGCAGTGGGACTAGCGGGGGTCACGAGCAGTACTTC. Its protein product is CASSGTSGGHEQYF. The chain couples TRBV5-1 to TRBJ2-7; TRBD2 matches 14 bases. CDR1 and CDR2 (germline): SGHRS, YFSETQ. CDR3 length: 14 residues. Trimming took 5 bases from V and 5 from J; bases not matched to a gene: 3.

This chain uses TRBV28 with TRBJ1-5; D gene unclear. Trimming removed 5 bases at V and 4 bases at J, with 12 bases between. Germline CDR1 reads MDHEN; CDR2 reads SYDVKM. The CDR3 is made up of 14 amino acids. CDR3: CASSPNRSNQPQHF. CDR3 bases: TGTGCCAGCAGTCCCAATAGATCAAATCAGCCCCAGCATTTT.

This clone was seen a handful of times. The chain combines TRBV6-1 with TRBJ2-7; 7 bases map to TRBD1. Germline CDR1 and CDR2: MNHNS and SASEGT. J lost 3 bases, V lost 5 bases, and 7 bases had no gene match. The length of the CDR3 is 14 residues. This CDR3 is CASSRTGTDYEQYF. The CDR3, as DNA: TGTGCCAGCAGTAGAACCGGGACAGACTACGAGCAGTACTTC.

This clone was found a few times. This chain uses TRBV27 with TRBJ2-1; the D is unclear. Trimming cost V 1 base and J 4 bases, with 8 bases left between them. CDR3 size: 14 residues. Germline V CDR1 and CDR2: MNHEY, SMNVEV (reference sequence). The chain's CDR3 is CASSLLAPYNEQFF. In nucleotides, the CDR3 is TGTGCCAGCAGTTTATTGGCACCATACAATGAGCAGTTCTTC.

This clone was seen more than once but under ten times. J is TRBJ1-2 and V is TRBV28; 7 bases are shared with TRBD1. After removal of 5 bases from V and 8 bases from J, the junction contained 8 bases not matched to a gene. This CDR3 region has 13 residues. Germline V gene data show CDR1 as MDHEN and CDR2 as SYDVKM. This CDR3 reads CASSQTGSAGYTF. The CDR3 DNA reads TGTGCCAGCAGTCAGACAGGGTCGGCGGGCTACACCTTC.

The chain links TRBV19 to TRBJ1-2; tentatively, D is TRBD1 (6 bases). The CDR3 is 13 amino acids. Germline V gene lookup returns CDR1 LNHDA and CDR2 SQIVND (reference sequence). V lost 6 bases, J lost 6 bases, and 14 bases lay in between. This CDR3 reads CASSETGINGYTF. In nucleotides, the CDR3 is TGTGCCAGTAGCGAAACAGGGATAAATGGCTACACCTTC.

V usage is TRBV7-8 and J usage is TRBJ2-3, with 10 bases identical to TRBD2. Germline CDR1 reads SGHVS; CDR2 reads FQNEAQ. The length of the CDR3 is 16 residues. The V segment lost 1 base and the J segment 4 bases; nucleotides outside the gene matches: 5. CDR3 residues: CASSLDSAGGADTQYF. In DNA form, the CDR3 reads TGTGCCAGCAGCTTAGATTCAGCGGGAGGGGCAGATACGCAGTATTTT.

The rearrangement uses TRBV6-1 and TRBJ2-5, with TRBD2 as a possible D gene (6 bases). The CDR3 extends over 16 amino acids. Trimming shortened V by 2 bases and J by 2 bases, and 15 bases separated the two germline ends. Per germline, CDR1 MNHNS and CDR2 SASEGT. This CDR3 is CASSEWRARHQETQYF. CDR3 bases: TGTGCCAGCAGTGAATGGAGGGCGCGCCATCAAGAGACCCAGTACTTC.

This chain connects TRBV7-9 to TRBJ2-7; no clear D. Germline values: CDR1 SEHNR, CDR2 FQNEAQ (reference sequence). With 6 bases removed from V and 2 bases from J, the gap between germline ends came to 8 bases. The CDR3 is 12 residues long. The CDR3 loop is CASSPVPYEQYF. DNA for the CDR3: TGTGCCAGCAGTCCCGTTCCCTACGAGCAGTACTTC. The full variable domain, completed using reference TRBV7-9 and TRBJ2-7, is DTGVSQNPRHKITKRGQNVTFRCDPISEHNRLYWYRQTLGQGPEFLTYFQNEAQLEKSRLLSDRFSAERPKGSFSTLEIQRTEQGDSAMYLCASSPVPYEQYFGPGTRLTVT.

The chain links TRBV9 to TRBJ2-1, with TRBD2 matching 11 bases. The CDR3 length is 15 residues. The trim removed 0 bases at V and 6 bases at J, leaving 2 bases unmatched. Germline-derived CDR1 and CDR2 are SGDLS and YYNGEE. CDR3 in amino acids: CASSVVGLAANEQFF. DNA of the CDR3: TGTGCCAGCAGCGTAGTGGGACTAGCGGCCAATGAGCAGTTCTTC.

The CDR3 DNA reads as TGTGCCGGGGCGGGGATGGTGAACACTGAAGCTTTCTTT. This sequence encodes CAGAGMVNTEAFF. This rearrangement joins TRBV30 to TRBJ1-1; tentative D call: TRBD1 (5 bases). The V gene's germline CDR1 is GTSNPN and CDR2 SVGIG (reference sequence). Trimming took off 8 bases at V and 0 bases at J, with 13 bases between the two ends. This CDR3 has 13 residues.

This clone turned up a few times. The chain is built from TRBV2 and TRBJ1-1; 8 positions match TRBD1. The CDR3 length is 12 residues. Germline assignment: CDR1 SNHLY and CDR2 FYNNEI. The V segment lost 8 bases and the J segment 3 bases; nucleotides outside the gene matches: 2. In nucleotides, the CDR3 is TGTGCCAGCCAGGGGGCGGACACTGAAGCTTTCTTT. It yields the protein CASQGADTEAFF.

CDR3 DNA: TGCAGCGCCGACAACAGGGAGGGAGCCAAAAACATTCAGTACTTC. Protein sequence: CSADNREGAKNIQYF. The chain combines TRBV29-1 with TRBJ2-4; TRBD2 is a possible D gene (7 bases). The CDR3 consists of 15 residues. Germline V gives CDR1 SQVTM, CDR2 ANQGSEA. Trimming removed 7 bases from V and 0 bases from J, with 16 bases in between.

This chain links TRBV6-1 with TRBJ1-1; 7 bases fit TRBD1. V trimming: 7 bases; J trimming: 4 bases; junction bases outside the gene matches: 6. Germline CDR1 is MNHNS and CDR2 is SASEGT. The CDR3 is 13 residues long. For the CDR3, the DNA is TGTGCCAGCAACAGGGGTCCTTCCACTGAAGCTTTCTTT. Its translation: CASNRGPSTEAFF.

V gene TRBV19 combines with J gene TRBJ2-1; tentative D call: TRBD2 (5 bases). Germline V gene data show CDR1 as LNHDA and CDR2 as SQIVND (reference sequence). Trimming cost V 5 bases and J 4 bases, with 18 bases left between them. This CDR3 comprises 16 residues. CDR3 bases: TGTGCCAGTAGTTCTTCTCAAGCGGTGACGTACAATGAGCAGTTCTTC. Protein sequence: CASSSSQAVTYNEQFF.

V and J are TRBV28 and TRBJ2-7; 11 nucleotides agree with TRBD2. V was pared by 7 bases and J by 2 bases, with 16 bases of the junction left unmatched. Germline V gene sequence: CDR1 MDHEN, CDR2 SYDVKM. The CDR3 sequence is 18 residues long. The chain's CDR3 is CASTDIAGGAFLAYEQYF. CDR3 bases: TGTGCCAGCACCGACATAGCGGGAGGGGCCTTTTTAGCCTACGAGCAGTACTTC.

This clone turned up a few times. V and J are TRBV7-2 and TRBJ1-2, with D perhaps TRBD1 (6 bases). V was cut by 3 bases and J by 4 bases, with 18 bases left in between. CDR1 and CDR2 (germline): SGHTA, FQGNSA. The CDR3 extends over 16 amino acids. CDR3 coding DNA: TGTGCCAGCAGCTTTTCGACAGGTCTCGCTTCCTATGGCTACACCTTC. Translating gives CASSFSTGLASYGYTF.

This clone occurred a few times. The chain has TRBV5-8 and TRBJ2-7; TRBD1 is a possible D gene (6 bases). V was clipped by 4 bases and J by 7 bases, with 21 bases between them. The V gene's germline CDR1 is SGHTS and CDR2 YDEGEE. CDR3 length: 15 amino acids. The CDR3 region is CASSTQRTAGQEQYF. The DNA for the CDR3 is TGTGCCAGCAGCACGCAGCGGACCGCTGGACAGGAGCAGTACTTC. The variable domain in full, with the rest retrieved from reference TRBV5-8 and TRBJ2-7, is EAGVTQSPTHLIKTRGQQATLRCSPISGHTSVYWYQQALGLGLQFLLWYDEGEERNRGNFPPRFSGRQFPNYSSELNVNALELEDSALYLCASSTQRTAGQEQYFGPGTRLTVT.

The chain links TRBV27 to TRBJ1-2; 9 nucleotides line up with TRBD1. The ends lost 8 bases at V and 6 bases at J; junction bases unmatched: 1. This CDR3 is 11 amino acids long. Germline CDR1 is MNHEY and CDR2 is SMNVEV (reference sequence). The CDR3 DNA follows: TGTGCCAGCCGGACAGGGGATGGCTACACCTTC. Amino acid sequence: CASRTGDGYTF.

This clone was detected a few times. The chain links TRBV28 to TRBJ1-1, with a weak D call TRBD1 (5 bases). CDR1 MDHEN and CDR2 SYDVKM come from the germline V gene. There are 13 residues in the CDR3. Trimming cost V 10 bases and J 4 bases, with 16 bases left between them. CDR3 nucleotide sequence: TGTGCCACCGGACACCCCCAAGGCACTGAAGCTTTCTTT. The encoded protein is CATGHPQGTEAFF.

The chain links TRBV27 to TRBJ1-5; D is undetermined. The CDR3 is 14 amino acids. Germline V gene data show CDR1 as MNHEY and CDR2 as SMNVEV (reference sequence). Trimming removed 2 bases at V and 7 bases at J, with 12 bases between. The CDR3 DNA follows: TGTGCCAGCAGTTTAGTGTCGGGTTGGCAGCCCCAGCATTTT. Protein sequence: CASSLVSGWQPQHF.

This clone has just a few counts. CDR3 nucleotides: TGTGCCAGTAGTCGGACGGACAGGAACACCGGGGAGCTGTTTTTT. Amino acid sequence: CASSRTDRNTGELFF. The chain has TRBV19 and TRBJ2-2; maybe TRBD1 (6 bases). The germline V gene encodes CDR1 LNHDA and CDR2 SQIVND (reference sequence). Trimming stripped 5 bases from V and 1 base from J, with 11 bases between. The CDR3 length is 15 residues.

This clone was observed a few times. The J gene is TRBJ2-7, the V gene TRBV6-1; 11 nucleotides match TRBD2. Trimming took 7 bases from V and 3 from J; bases not matched to a gene: 8. The CDR3 length is 15 residues. Germline V CDR1 and CDR2: MNHNS, SASEGT. The CDR3 DNA sequence: TGTGCCAGCACCGTACTAGCGGGAGTTGGCTACGAGCAGTACTTC. It yields the protein CASTVLAGVGYEQYF.

The genes are TRBV5-6 and TRBJ2-7; perhaps TRBD1 as D (6 bases). Germline V gives CDR1 SGHDT, CDR2 YYEEEE. V lost 6 bases and J 3 bases, leaving 16 bases between the germline ends. The CDR3 runs 14 residues. CDR3 region: CASNPSQGFYEQYF. The CDR3 bases are TGTGCCAGCAACCCATCACAGGGATTCTACGAGCAGTACTTC.

The V gene is TRBV28, the J gene TRBJ2-7; 11 nucleotides match TRBD1. The CDR3 consists of 13 residues. Germline CDR1 and CDR2: MDHEN and SYDVKM. V shed 6 bases, J shed 5 bases, and the junction held 3 bases outside the gene matches. In nucleotides, the CDR3 is TGTGCCAGCAGGGGACAGGGGGTCCACGAGCAGTACTTC. This gives the protein CASRGQGVHEQYF. The full variable domain, with the rest looked up from reference TRBV28 and TRBJ2-7, is DVKVTQSSRYLVKRTGEKVFLECVQDMDHENMFWYRQDPGLGLRLIYFSYDVKMKEKGDIPEGYSVSREKKERFSLILESASTNQTSMYLCASRGQGVHEQYFGPGTRLTVT.